A selection of T cell receptor beta chains follows, all from one sample in a study of radiation and T cells in renal cell carcinoma. The data were produced by immunoSEQ multiplex PCR, yet TCRdb's version contains in-frame clones alone and is incomplete. The sample includes approximately 23,000 clones, roughly half of them seen just once. The source was tumor tissue, collected from a patient whose treatment included radiotherapy and nephrectomy. These receptors all come from a woman between 50 and 59 years old with renal cell carcinoma. The CDR3 runs from the conserved cysteine through the conserved F or W. The D gene is left open where the match is weak. The listing skips clone size in some rows; elsewhere it reads once, few, many or a size class.

cdr3_nt,cdr3_aa,j_call,d_call,v_call,clone_size
TGTGCCACCCAGGGGGGGGACAGGGAATCGCCTAGTCCCTTT,CATQGGDRESPSPF,TRBJ1-6,TRBD1,TRBV6-1,.
TGCGCCAGCAGCCAAGGGCAGCGGGGGGCCTTTAGCTCCTACGAGCAGTACTTC,CASSQGQRGAFSSYEQYF,TRBJ2-7,TRBD2,TRBV4-1,many
TGTGCCAGCAGCGTGGACAGAGGAGACTACGAGCAGTACTTC,CASSVDRGDYEQYF,TRBJ2-7,.,TRBV6-1,.
TGTGCCAGCAGCTTTACACCCCAAGAGACCCAGTACTTC,CASSFTPQETQYF,TRBJ2-5,.,TRBV7-2,.
TGTGCCAGCAGCGTAGATCGGGAAATATATGGCTACACCTTC,CASSVDREIYGYTF,TRBJ1-2,.,TRBV9,.
TGCGCCAGCAGCCAAGATCGGACAGGGACCTTTAATTCACCCCTCCACTTT,CASSQDRTGTFNSPLHF,TRBJ1-6,TRBD1,TRBV4-3,.
TGTGCCAGCAGCAAAACAGGGAAAGAGACCCAGTACTTC,CASSKTGKETQYF,TRBJ2-5,.,TRBV11-1,.
TGTGCCAGCACTCCCCAGGCGGGGGCGGGGGAGCAGTACTTC,CASTPQAGAGEQYF,TRBJ2-7,.,TRBV6-1,.
TGTGCCAGCAGCCCAAAACCCCCGGGACAGGGTTTAAACACCATATATTTT,CASSPKPPGQGLNTIYF,TRBJ1-3,TRBD1,TRBV5-5,few
TGTGCCAGCAGTTACTGGGGCAGACAGGATACGCAGTATTTT,CASSYWGRQDTQYF,TRBJ2-3,.,TRBV6-5,.
TGTGCCAGCAGATTCTACGGACAGGAAGGGGGTCGAAACACTGAAGCTTTCTTT,CASRFYGQEGGRNTEAFF,TRBJ1-1,TRBD1,TRBV5-6,many
TGCGCCAGCAGCTTAGGCTGGTCGGGGGACGAGCAGTACTTC,CASSLGWSGDEQYF,TRBJ2-7,.,TRBV5-1,.
TGTGCCAGCAGCTCCCCCCCCCAAGGGGTCAGTTATTCACCCCTCCACTTT,CASSSPPQGVSYSPLHF,TRBJ1-6,.,TRBV11-2,few
TGCGCCAGCAGCTTGAGGGCCGGTGGAGGGACCCAGTACTTC,CASSLRAGGGTQYF,TRBJ2-5,.,TRBV5-1,once
TGTGCAAGCAGGGGGAGCAATCAGCCCCAGCATTTT,CASRGSNQPQHF,TRBJ1-5,TRBD1,TRBV4-2,.
TGCGCCAGCAGCAACCGGACAGGTCCCACTGAAGCTTTCTTT,CASSNRTGPTEAFF,TRBJ1-1,TRBD1,TRBV5-1,.
TGTGCCAGCAGTGCCCGCCCCACTGAAGCTTTCTTT,CASSARPTEAFF,TRBJ1-1,.,TRBV6-1,.
TGTGCCATCAGTGAGTCCGGAAGCTATGGCTACACCTTC,CAISESGSYGYTF,TRBJ1-2,.,TRBV10-3,few
TGTGCCTGGAGCGCTCGGCGGCAGGGGGCCTCTAACTATGGCTACACCTTC,CAWSARRQGASNYGYTF,TRBJ1-2,TRBD1,TRBV30,.
TGTGCCACCAGCAGAAACGGGGAGGGCACAGATACGCAGTATTTT,CATSRNGEGTDTQYF,TRBJ2-3,.,TRBV15,.
TGTGCCAGCAGCCAGGGGGCCCAAGAGACCCAGTACTTC,CASSQGAQETQYF,TRBJ2-5,TRBD1,TRBV6-5,once
TGTGCCAGCAGTTCAGGCCTTTCTTATGGGGAGCAGTACTTC,CASSSGLSYGEQYF,TRBJ2-7,.,TRBV28,medium-sized
TGTGCCAGCAGTCGGGGGGGGGAGAATGAAAAACTGTTTTTT,CASSRGGENEKLFF,TRBJ1-4,.,TRBV6-5,.
TGCGCCAGCAGCTCGGCAGACCCCGGTTATGGCTACACCTTC,CASSSADPGYGYTF,TRBJ1-2,.,TRBV5-1,few
TGTGCCTGTCTAACAGGGGGCGCATCACCCCTCCACTTT,CACLTGGASPLHF,TRBJ1-6,TRBD1,TRBV30,.
TGCGCCAGCAGCGACCCGACAGGGTCAGAGACCCAGTACTTC,CASSDPTGSETQYF,TRBJ2-5,TRBD1,TRBV5-1,.
TGTGCCATCAGTGCTGAGGGATATAATTCACCCCTCCACTTT,CAISAEGYNSPLHF,TRBJ1-6,.,TRBV10-3,.
TGCAGTGCAGGGGTAAACGAAAAACTGTTTTTT,CSAGVNEKLFF,TRBJ1-4,.,TRBV20-1,.
TGTGCCAGCAGCTTGAGTTATAGGGCCTACGAGCAGTACTTC,CASSLSYRAYEQYF,TRBJ2-7,.,TRBV5-5,.
TGTGCCAGCAGGAAGGGGAATTCACCCCTCCACTTT,CASRKGNSPLHF,TRBJ1-6,.,TRBV9,many
TGCGCCAGCAGCTTGGAGAGCGGGGTAGGCGAGCAGTACTTC,CASSLESGVGEQYF,TRBJ2-7,TRBD2,TRBV5-1,.
TGTGCCAGCAGCTCAGGTGGGGGGGTATCAGAGACCCAGTACTTC,CASSSGGGVSETQYF,TRBJ2-5,TRBD2,TRBV7-2,.
TGTGCCTGGAGTCCAGGGGGCAACTATGGCTACACCTTC,CAWSPGGNYGYTF,TRBJ1-2,TRBD1,TRBV30,.
TGTGCCAGCAGATTGATAGGGACTAATTCACCCCTCCACTTT,CASRLIGTNSPLHF,TRBJ1-6,.,TRBV2,.
TGTGCCAGCAGTTACCGTACGGGCGAGCAGTACTTC,CASSYRTGEQYF,TRBJ2-7,.,TRBV6-4,.
TGTGCCAGCAGCTTAGTTGGGGGGCAATTAGTGGTGCAGTACTTC,CASSLVGGQLVVQYF,TRBJ2-7,.,TRBV7-2,.
TGTGCCAGCAGCGGGGGCCATCTTTACAATGAGCAGTTCTTC,CASSGGHLYNEQFF,TRBJ2-1,.,TRBV6-1,.
TGTGCCAGCAGTTTGCGGGGGGCTCTCAATGAGCAGTTCTTC,CASSLRGALNEQFF,TRBJ2-1,TRBD2,TRBV6-5,.
TGTGCCAGCAGCTGGGGGACAGGGGCTAACTATGGCTACACCTTC,CASSWGTGANYGYTF,TRBJ1-2,TRBD1,TRBV7-9,.
TGTGCCAGCAGCTCCTCCACAGGGGGAGGGGAGACCCAGTACTTC,CASSSSTGGGETQYF,TRBJ2-5,.,TRBV11-2,.
TGTGCCAGCAGCGTAGCGGGGGGCGGGGAGCTGTTTTTT,CASSVAGGGELFF,TRBJ2-2,TRBD2,TRBV9,few
TGCGCCAGCAGCCAAGTGATGCAGTCAGTGCAACAGCCCCAGCATTTT,CASSQVMQSVQQPQHF,TRBJ1-5,.,TRBV4-1,.
TGTGCCTGGAGTCTCAGGACCTATGGCTACACCTTC,CAWSLRTYGYTF,TRBJ1-2,.,TRBV30,few
TGTGCCAGCAGCCACCTATTGGACTACGAGCAGTACTTC,CASSHLLDYEQYF,TRBJ2-7,.,TRBV7-9,.